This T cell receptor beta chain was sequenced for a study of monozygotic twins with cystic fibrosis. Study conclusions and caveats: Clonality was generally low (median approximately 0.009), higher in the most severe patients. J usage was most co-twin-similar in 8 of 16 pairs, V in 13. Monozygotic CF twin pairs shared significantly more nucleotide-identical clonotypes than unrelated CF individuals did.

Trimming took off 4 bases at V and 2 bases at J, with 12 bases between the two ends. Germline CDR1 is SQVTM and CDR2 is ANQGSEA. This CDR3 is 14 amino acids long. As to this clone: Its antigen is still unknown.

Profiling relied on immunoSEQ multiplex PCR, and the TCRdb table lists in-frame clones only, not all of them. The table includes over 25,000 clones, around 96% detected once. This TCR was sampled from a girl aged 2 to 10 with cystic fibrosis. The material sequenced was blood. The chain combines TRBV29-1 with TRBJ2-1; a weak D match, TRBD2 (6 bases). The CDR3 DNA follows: TGCAGCGTTGCCCCCGGAGGGACCTACAATGAGCAGTTCTTC. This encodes CSVAPGGTYNEQFF.